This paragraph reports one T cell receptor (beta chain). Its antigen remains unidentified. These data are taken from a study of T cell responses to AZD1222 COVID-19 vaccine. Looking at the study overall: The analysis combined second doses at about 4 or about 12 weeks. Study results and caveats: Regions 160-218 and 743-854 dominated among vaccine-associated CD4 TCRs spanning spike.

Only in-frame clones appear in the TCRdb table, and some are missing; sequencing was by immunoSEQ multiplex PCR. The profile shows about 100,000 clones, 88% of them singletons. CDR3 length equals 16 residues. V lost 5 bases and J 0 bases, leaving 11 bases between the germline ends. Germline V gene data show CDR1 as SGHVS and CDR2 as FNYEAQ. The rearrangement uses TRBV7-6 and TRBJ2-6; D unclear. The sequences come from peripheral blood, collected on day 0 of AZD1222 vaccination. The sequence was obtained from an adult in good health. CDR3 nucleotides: TGTGCCAGCAGCCCCCGCAGCCCCTCTGGGGCCAACGTCCTGACTTTC. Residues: CASSPRSPSGANVLTF.